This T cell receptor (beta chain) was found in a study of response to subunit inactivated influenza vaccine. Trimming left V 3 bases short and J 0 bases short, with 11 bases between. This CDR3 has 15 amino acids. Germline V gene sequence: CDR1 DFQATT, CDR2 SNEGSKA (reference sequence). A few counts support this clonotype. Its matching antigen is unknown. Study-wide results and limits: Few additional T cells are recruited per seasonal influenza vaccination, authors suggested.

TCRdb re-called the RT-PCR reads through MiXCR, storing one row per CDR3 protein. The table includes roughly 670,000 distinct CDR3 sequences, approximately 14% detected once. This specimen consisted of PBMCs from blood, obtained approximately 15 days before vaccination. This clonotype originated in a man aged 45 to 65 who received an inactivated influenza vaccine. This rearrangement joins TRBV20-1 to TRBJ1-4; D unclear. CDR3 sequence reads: CSASRTAATNEKLFF. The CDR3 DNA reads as TGCAGTGCTAGTCGGACGGCAGCAACTAATGAAAAACTGTTTTTT.